Below, 31 T cell receptor beta chains from the same sample are listed, as sequenced in a study of T cells in Graves' hyperthyroidism and ophthalmopathy. What was amplified from RNA transcripts were TCR beta CDR3 regions. During a first-round RT-PCR of the TCR CDR3, the HTBI primer set was used. Each CDR3 protein is one row after TCRdb ran MiXCR on the multiplex PCR reads. In the table there are hundreds of thousands of distinct CDR3 sequences, approximately 13% of which are singletons. The sample was blood. The receptors were gathered from a woman under 40 with Graves' hyperthyroidism.

The sample holds a few counts of this clonotype. The chain uses TRBV12-3 or TRBV12-4 and TRBJ2-1; 9 bases map to TRBD2. The V gene end was trimmed by 5 bases and the J gene end by 3 bases; junction bases not matched to a gene: 2. The CDR3 has 14 amino acids. The CDR3 sequence: CASSKTSGYNEQFF. DNA of the CDR3: TGTGCCAGCAGTAAGACTAGCGGCTACAATGAGCAGTTCTTC.

This clonotype was observed many times. The chain recombines TRBV6-5 with TRBJ2-1; 8 bases are shared with TRBD2. Germline V CDR1 and CDR2: MNHEY, SVGAGI. The CDR3 covers 14 residues. V lost 3 bases, J lost 8 bases, and 6 bases stayed unmatched. The CDR3 nucleotides read TGTGCCAGCAGTTATCGGGGGGGCTGGGATGAGCAGTTCTTC. Amino acid sequence: CASSYRGGWDEQFF.

This clonotype showed up many times. This rearrangement joins TRBV24-1 to TRBJ2-2, with no clear D. Trimming removed 2 bases from V and 6 bases from J, with 9 bases in between. Looked up from germline, CDR1 is KGHDR and CDR2 is SFDVKD. This CDR3 is 14 amino acids long. The CDR3 sequence is CATSDSYGAGELFF. CDR3 bases: TGTGCCACCAGTGATTCGTATGGAGCCGGGGAGCTGTTTTTT.

This chain joins TRBV28 and TRBJ1-2, with 7 bases matching TRBD1. The CDR3 covers 16 residues. The germline V gene has CDR1 MDHEN and CDR2 SYDVKM. V was pared by 5 bases and J by 0 bases, with 9 bases of the junction left unmatched. The CDR3 bases are TGTGCCAGCAGTAACCCGGGACAGAGTACTAACTATGGCTACACCTTC. Translating gives CASSNPGQSTNYGYTF.

This clonotype was seen many times. The chain carries TRBV28 and TRBJ2-7; 9 bases line up with TRBD1. Germline loops: CDR1 MDHEN, CDR2 SYDVKM. The V gene end was trimmed by 6 bases and the J gene end by 5 bases; junction bases not matched to a gene: 11. The CDR3 consists of 15 residues. In DNA, the CDR3 is TGTGCCAGCAGAGGACAGGGGTTCGGCTTCGACGAGCAGTACTTC. Encoded protein: CASRGQGFGFDEQYF.

This clonotype was counted many times. As DNA, the CDR3 is TGCAGTGCTAGATATTTTGACAGTCCCTACAATGAGCAGTTCTTC. It is translated as CSARYFDSPYNEQFF. This chain uses TRBV20-1 with TRBJ2-1, with D perhaps TRBD1 (5 bases). Trimming pared 2 bases from V and 2 bases from J, leaving 13 bases between. Germline-derived CDR1 and CDR2 are DFQATT and SNEGSKA (reference sequence). The CDR3 loop spans 15 amino acids.

This clonotype has a count of ten or more. The rearrangement links TRBV25-1 to TRBJ1-6; tentative D call: TRBD1 (5 bases). The CDR3 is 15 amino acids. V was trimmed by 0 bases and J by 7 bases, leaving 10 bases between them. In germline, CDR1 is MGHDK, CDR2 SYGVNS. Written as DNA, the CDR3 is TGTGCCAGCAGTGAATATCTCTCAGGGAATTCACCCCTCCACTTT. The encoded protein is CASSEYLSGNSPLHF.

This clonotype was detected many times. This chain links TRBV20-1 with TRBJ1-1; D ambiguous. The CDR3 totals 15 residues. Trimming took off 1 base at V and 0 bases at J, with 12 bases between the two ends. Germline CDR1 is DFQATT and CDR2 is SNEGSKA (reference sequence). The CDR3 is CSARGRGEMNTEAFF. The CDR3 DNA is TGCAGTGCTAGAGGGCGCGGGGAAATGAACACTGAAGCTTTCTTT.

The gene calls are TRBV20-1 and TRBJ2-7, with 10 nucleotides matching TRBD2. The germline gives CDR1 DFQATT, CDR2 SNEGSKA (reference sequence). J gave up 5 bases and V 3 bases, and 13 bases lay outside the gene matches. The CDR3 length is 16 residues. This CDR3 is CSARDGSGRAMNEQYF. In DNA, the CDR3 is TGCAGTGCTAGGGACGGGAGCGGGAGGGCCATGAACGAGCAGTACTTC.

A few counts support this clonotype. This chain uses TRBV28 with TRBJ2-1; 7 bases line up with TRBD2. CDR1 is MDHEN, CDR2 SYDVKM, per germline. This CDR3 region has 14 residues. CDR3 amino acids: CANSGGSSYNEQFF. The CDR3 coding sequence is TGTGCAAACTCCGGCGGGAGCTCCTACAATGAGCAGTTCTTC.

The V call is TRBV29-1, the J call TRBJ1-5, with D uncertain. CDR3 size: 14 residues. The V and J ends lost 7 bases and 1 base respectively, with 14 bases between them. Germline CDR1 is SQVTM and CDR2 is ANQGSEA. This CDR3 reads CSAVEGSSNQPQHF. In DNA form, the CDR3 reads TGCAGCGCCGTGGAGGGCTCAAGCAATCAGCCCCAGCATTTT.

This clonotype was detected many times. The gene calls are TRBV28 and TRBJ2-7; perhaps TRBD1 as D (6 bases). Germline V gene lookup returns CDR1 MDHEN and CDR2 SYDVKM. V lost 8 bases and J lost 2, with 13 bases in between. This CDR3 has 13 amino acids. CDR3 bases: TGTGCCAGCTCTCGACAGGCCCCCTACGAGCAGTACTTC. This codes for CASSRQAPYEQYF.

V gene TRBV2 combines with J gene TRBJ2-3; D is ambiguous. Germline values: CDR1 SNHLY, CDR2 FYNNEI. The CDR3 extends over 13 amino acids. V was clipped by 2 bases and J by 2 bases, with 5 bases between them. This CDR3 reads CASSEMTTDTQYF. The CDR3 bases are TGTGCCAGCAGTGAAATGACCACAGATACGCAGTATTTT.

This clonotype was recorded many times. The gene calls are TRBV10-1 and TRBJ2-2, with TRBD2 identical over 11 bases. CDR1 and CDR2 from the germline V gene are WNHNN and SYGVQD (reference sequence). The CDR3 runs 19 residues. V shed 0 bases, J shed 5 bases, and the junction held 11 bases outside the gene matches. Written as DNA, the CDR3 is TGCGCCAGCAGTGAGTCACGGCTAGCGGGAGGAAGGAGGACCGGGGAGCTGTTTTTT. It specifies CASSESRLAGGRRTGELFF.

This clonotype was recorded at least ten times. The chain couples TRBV29-1 to TRBJ1-2; the match to TRBD1 covers 7 bases. J lost 6 bases, V lost 2 bases, and 6 bases had no gene match. The CDR3 sequence is 13 residues long. Germline V gene lookup returns CDR1 SQVTM and CDR2 ANQGSEA. CDR3 sequence (DNA): TGCAGCGTTGAACGCGACAGGGCGAATGGCTACACCTTC. This gives the protein CSVERDRANGYTF.

This clonotype was seen at least ten times. V is TRBV7-9 and J is TRBJ2-3, with D maybe TRBD1 (5 bases). The CDR3 loop spans 14 amino acids. The germline CDR1 and CDR2 sequences are SEHNR and FQNEAQ (reference sequence). Trimming removed 3 bases at V and 4 bases at J, with 11 bases between. The CDR3 bases are TGTGCCAGCAGCTTCAGGGCCCGCCCAGATACGCAGTATTTT. Its translation is CASSFRARPDTQYF.

This clonotype was observed a handful of times. This chain joins TRBV6-1 and TRBJ1-6; TRBD1 agrees at 7 bases. Germline loops: CDR1 MNHNS, CDR2 SASEGT. CDR3 size: 14 residues. The ends lost 6 bases at V and 8 bases at J; junction bases unmatched: 7. The CDR3 here is CASRVPGQYSPLHF. The CDR3 bases are TGTGCCAGCAGGGTCCCGGGACAGTATTCACCCCTCCACTTT.

This clonotype was observed many times. V gene TRBV28 combines with J gene TRBJ2-1; D not certain. Germline CDR1 MDHEN, CDR2 SYDVKM. The CDR3 sequence is 19 residues long. Trimming shortened V by 3 bases and J by 2 bases, and 23 bases separated the two germline ends. Written as DNA, the CDR3 is TGTGCCAGCAGTTTCCCCCTTATTGGACCAGCGACCACCTACAATGAGCAGTTCTTC. Translation: CASSFPLIGPATTYNEQFF.

The V and J genes are TRBV20-1 and TRBJ2-3, with 9 bases matching TRBD2. Germline assignment: CDR1 DFQATT and CDR2 SNEGSKA (reference sequence). There are 14 residues in the CDR3. The CDR3 DNA sequence: TGCAGCGTCCACTTAGCGGGAGCGTCAGATACGCAGTATTTT. This codes for CSVHLAGASDTQYF.

Comment on this clonotype: This may be a read error, as it is one base from a much larger clone. The chain has TRBV11-2 and TRBJ2-7; 10 bases agree with TRBD1. The J segment lost 3 bases and the V segment lost 5 bases, leaving 4 bases of the junction unmatched. This CDR3 is built from 14 residues. From germline, CDR1 is SGHAT and CDR2 FQNNGV. CDR3: CASSPRTGGYEQYF. CDR3 DNA sequence: TGTGCCAGCAGCCCCCGGACAGGGGGCTACGAGCAGTACTTC.

The rearrangement joins TRBV9 to TRBJ2-2; D remains ambiguous. Germline assignment: CDR1 SGDLS and CDR2 YYNGEE. The CDR3 extends over 13 amino acids. Trimming removed 4 bases from V and 4 bases from J, with 8 bases in between. The CDR3 sequence is CASSPRPTGELFF. The CDR3 DNA reads TGTGCCAGCAGCCCTCGACCCACCGGGGAGCTGTTTTTT.

This clonotype turned up a few times. This rearrangement joins TRBV6-1 to TRBJ2-3; D gene ambiguous. The CDR3 runs 14 residues. Trimming shortened V by 8 bases and J by 4 bases, and 16 bases separated the two germline ends. Germline-derived CDR1 and CDR2 are MNHNS and SASEGT. CDR3 DNA: TGTGCCAGCGCCTCGTGGGCGGATTCAGATACGCAGTATTTT. Translating gives CASASWADSDTQYF.

There are many counts of this clonotype. DNA of the CDR3: TGTGCCAGCAGCTTGGCCGGTAGCGGCCAAGAGACCCAGTACTTC. Translated: CASSLAGSGQETQYF. The chain is built from TRBV11-2 and TRBJ2-5; tentatively, D is TRBD2 (6 bases). The CDR3 spans 15 residues. Germline assignment: CDR1 SGHAT and CDR2 FQNNGV. Trimming shortened V by 3 bases and J by 1 base, and 12 bases separated the two germline ends.

This clonotype turned up a few times. The V gene is TRBV19, the J gene TRBJ2-2; D uncertain. The CDR3 loop spans 13 amino acids. Trimming took 5 bases from V and 6 from J, leaving 10 bases between them. Germline V gives CDR1 LNHDA, CDR2 SQIVND (reference sequence). The CDR3 spells CASSSPGPGELFF. The CDR3 DNA is TGTGCCAGTAGTTCCCCGGGTCCCGGGGAGCTGTTTTTT.

This clonotype was recorded at least ten times. The chain employs TRBV15 and TRBJ1-1; no firm D call. The CDR3 length is 13 residues. Germline-derived CDR1 and CDR2 are LNHNV and YYDKDF (reference sequence). V lost 3 bases and J 4 bases, leaving 9 bases between the germline ends. The CDR3 here is CATSSEPFTEAFF. The CDR3 DNA sequence: TGTGCCACCAGCAGTGAGCCTTTCACTGAAGCTTTCTTT.

There are many counts of this clonotype. The chain employs TRBV15 and TRBJ2-7, with D perhaps matching TRBD1 (5 bases). CDR1 is LNHNV and CDR2 is YYDKDF in the germline V gene (reference sequence). The CDR3 is 13 amino acids. The V end lost 0 bases, the J end lost 6 bases, and 9 bases lay between the germline ends. The CDR3 region has the DNA TGTGCCACCAGCAGAGATCAGGGTGGCGAGCAGTACTTC. Protein product: CATSRDQGGEQYF.

The V gene is TRBV7-9, the J gene TRBJ2-5; D is ambiguous. This CDR3 is built from 13 residues. From germline, CDR1 is SEHNR and CDR2 FQNEAQ (reference sequence). The V and J ends lost 4 bases and 5 bases respectively, with 11 bases between them. The CDR3 loop reads CASSSPPAETQYF. In DNA form, the CDR3 reads TGTGCCAGCAGCTCCCCTCCGGCGGAGACCCAGTACTTC.

Only a few counts were recorded for this clonotype. The chain carries TRBV12-3 or TRBV12-4 and TRBJ2-3; TRBD1 might be the D (6 bases). This CDR3 is 13 amino acids long. The germline V and J ends were trimmed by 5 bases and 3 bases, with 9 bases remaining between them. The CDR3 here is CASSSTGTDTQYF. The CDR3 coding sequence is TGTGCCAGCAGTAGTACAGGGACAGATACGCAGTATTTT.

CDR3 loop: CASSPGSRGEKLFF. CDR3 nucleotides: TGCGCCAGCAGCCCCGGGTCCAGGGGCGAAAAACTGTTTTTT. The gene calls are TRBV5-1 and TRBJ1-4; possible D gene TRBD1, 6 bases. Germline V CDR1 and CDR2: SGHRS, YFSETQ. V was clipped by 4 bases and J by 8 bases, with 15 bases between them. There are 14 residues in the CDR3. The full variable domain, its missing parts supplied by reference TRBV5-1 and TRBJ1-4, is KAGVTQTPRYLIKTRGQQVTLSCSPISGHRSVSWYQQTPGQGLQFLFEYFSETQRNKGNFPGRFSGRQFSNSRSEMNVSTLELGDSALYLCASSPGSRGEKLFFGSGTQLSVL.

This clonotype was seen ten or more times. The genes are TRBV12-5 and TRBJ2-3; D gene uncertain. Germline values: CDR1 LGHNT, CDR2 FRNRAP. CDR3 size: 18 residues. Trimming stripped 5 bases from V and 0 bases from J, with 21 bases between. The CDR3 coding sequence is TGTGCTAGTGGTCCGGGTGGAAGCGCCGAATCTAGCACAGATACGCAGTATTTT. It codes for CASGPGGSAESSTDTQYF.

This clonotype was detected ten times or more. This rearrangement joins TRBV9 to TRBJ1-1; maybe TRBD1 (5 bases). Germline V gene lookup returns CDR1 SGDLS and CDR2 YYNGEE. Trimming took 0 bases from V and 2 from J, leaving 8 bases between them. The CDR3 runs to 14 residues. CDR3 residues: CASSVEGINTEAFF. The CDR3 coding sequence is TGTGCCAGCAGCGTAGAGGGGATAAACACTGAAGCTTTCTTT.